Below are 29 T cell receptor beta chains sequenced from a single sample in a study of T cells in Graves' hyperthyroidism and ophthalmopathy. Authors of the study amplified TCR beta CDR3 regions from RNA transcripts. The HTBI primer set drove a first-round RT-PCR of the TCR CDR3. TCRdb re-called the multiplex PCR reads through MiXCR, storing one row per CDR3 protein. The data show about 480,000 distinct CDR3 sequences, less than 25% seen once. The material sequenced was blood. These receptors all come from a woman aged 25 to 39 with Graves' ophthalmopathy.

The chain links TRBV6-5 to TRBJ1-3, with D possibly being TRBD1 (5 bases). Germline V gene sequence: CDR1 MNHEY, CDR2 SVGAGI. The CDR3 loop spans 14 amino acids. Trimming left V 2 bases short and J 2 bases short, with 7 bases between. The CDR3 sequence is CASSYGAPGNTIYF. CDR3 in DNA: TGTGCCAGCAGTTACGGGGCACCTGGAAACACCATATATTTT.

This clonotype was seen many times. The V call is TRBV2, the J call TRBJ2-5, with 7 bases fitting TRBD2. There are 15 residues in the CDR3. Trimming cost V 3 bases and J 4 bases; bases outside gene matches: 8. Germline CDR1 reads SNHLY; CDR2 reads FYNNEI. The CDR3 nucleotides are TGTGCCAGCAGTGATAGTGGCGGGGGAGGAGAGACCCAGTACTTC. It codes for CASSDSGGGGETQYF.

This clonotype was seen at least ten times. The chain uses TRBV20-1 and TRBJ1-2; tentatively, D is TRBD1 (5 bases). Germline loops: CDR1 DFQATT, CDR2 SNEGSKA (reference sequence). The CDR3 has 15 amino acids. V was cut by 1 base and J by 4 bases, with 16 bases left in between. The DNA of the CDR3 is TGCAGTGCTAGAGGCGGCCCCAGGGAGAGCTATGGCTACACCTTC. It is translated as CSARGGPRESYGYTF.

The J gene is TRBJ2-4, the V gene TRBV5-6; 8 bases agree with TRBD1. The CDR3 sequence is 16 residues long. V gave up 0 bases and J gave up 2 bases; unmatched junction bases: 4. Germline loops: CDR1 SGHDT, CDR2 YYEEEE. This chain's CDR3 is CASSLGTGIPKNIQYF. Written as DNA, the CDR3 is TGTGCCAGCAGCTTGGGGACAGGGATCCCCAAAAACATTCAGTACTTC.

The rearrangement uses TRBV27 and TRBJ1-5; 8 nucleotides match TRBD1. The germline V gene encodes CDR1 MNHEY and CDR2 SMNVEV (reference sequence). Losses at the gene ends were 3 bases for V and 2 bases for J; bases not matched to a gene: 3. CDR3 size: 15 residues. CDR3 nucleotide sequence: TGTGCCAGCAGTTTGAAGACAGGGGGCAATCAGCCCCAGCATTTT. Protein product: CASSLKTGGNQPQHF.

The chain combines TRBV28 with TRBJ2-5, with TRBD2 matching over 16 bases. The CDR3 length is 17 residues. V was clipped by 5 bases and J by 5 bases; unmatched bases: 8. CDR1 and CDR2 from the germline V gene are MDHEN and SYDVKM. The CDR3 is CASSPGLAGGMTETQYF. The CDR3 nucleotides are TGTGCCAGCAGTCCGGGACTAGCGGGAGGGATGACGGAGACCCAGTACTTC.

CDR3 nucleotide sequence: TGTGCCAGCAGACCCGGGACAGGGGACCGAGCCAAAAACATTCAGTACTTC. It encodes CASRPGTGDRAKNIQYF. The rearrangement joins TRBV6-1 to TRBJ2-4; 10 bases map to TRBD1. The V segment lost 6 bases and the J segment 0 bases; nucleotides outside the gene matches: 8. The CDR3 covers 17 residues. Germline CDR1 is MNHNS and CDR2 is SASEGT.

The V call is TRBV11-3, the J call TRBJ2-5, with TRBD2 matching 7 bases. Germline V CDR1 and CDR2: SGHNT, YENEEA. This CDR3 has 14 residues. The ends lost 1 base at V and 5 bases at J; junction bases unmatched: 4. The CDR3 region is CASSLGPGGETQYF. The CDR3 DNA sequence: TGTGCCAGCAGCTTAGGTCCGGGGGGTGAGACCCAGTACTTC.

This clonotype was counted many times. CDR3 nucleotides: TGTGCCAGCAGGATTGGGGGGCGGAAGACCCAGTACTTC. Amino acid sequence: CASRIGGRKTQYF. The J gene is TRBJ2-5, the V gene TRBV11-2; either TRBD1 or TRBD2 may fit D (6 bases each). Trimming shortened V by 6 bases and J by 6 bases, and 14 bases separated the two germline ends. Per the germline V gene, CDR1 is SGHAT and CDR2 is FQNNGV. The CDR3 is 13 residues long.

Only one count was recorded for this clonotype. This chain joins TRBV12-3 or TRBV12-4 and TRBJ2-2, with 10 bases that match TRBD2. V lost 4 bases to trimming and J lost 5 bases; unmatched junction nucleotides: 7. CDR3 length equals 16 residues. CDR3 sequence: CASSSPSGSGTGELFF. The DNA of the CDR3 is TGTGCCAGCAGTTCGCCTAGCGGGAGTGGAACCGGGGAGCTGTTTTTT.

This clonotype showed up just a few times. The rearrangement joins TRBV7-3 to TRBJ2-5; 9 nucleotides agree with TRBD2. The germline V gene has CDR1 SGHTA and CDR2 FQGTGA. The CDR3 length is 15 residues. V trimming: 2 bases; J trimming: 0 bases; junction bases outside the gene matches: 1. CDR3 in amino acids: CASSLLAGYQETQYF. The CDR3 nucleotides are TGTGCCAGCAGCTTACTAGCGGGGTACCAAGAGACCCAGTACTTC.

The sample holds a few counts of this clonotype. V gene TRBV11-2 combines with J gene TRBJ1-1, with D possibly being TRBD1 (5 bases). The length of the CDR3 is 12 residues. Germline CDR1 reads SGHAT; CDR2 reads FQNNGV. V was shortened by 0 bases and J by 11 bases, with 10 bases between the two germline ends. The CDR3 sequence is CASSLDRGYAFF. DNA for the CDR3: TGTGCCAGCAGCTTAGACCGGGGGTATGCTTTCTTT.

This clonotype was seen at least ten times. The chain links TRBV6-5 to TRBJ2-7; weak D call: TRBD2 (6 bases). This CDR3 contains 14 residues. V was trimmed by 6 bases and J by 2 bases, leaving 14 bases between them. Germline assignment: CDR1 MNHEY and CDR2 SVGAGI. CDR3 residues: CASRSRGKPYEQYF. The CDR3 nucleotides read TGTGCCAGCAGATCTCGCGGGAAACCCTACGAGCAGTACTTC.

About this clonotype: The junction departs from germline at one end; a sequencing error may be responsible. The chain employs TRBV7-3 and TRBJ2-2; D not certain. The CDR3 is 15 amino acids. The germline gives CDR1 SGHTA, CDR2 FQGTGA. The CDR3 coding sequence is TGCGCCAGCAGCTTGGCTTCATGGCTCACCGGGGAGCTGTTTTTT. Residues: CASSLASWLTGELFF.

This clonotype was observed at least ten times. This CDR3 is CASLLGGNQPQHF. The CDR3 nucleotides are TGTGCCAGCCTCCTGGGGGGGAATCAGCCCCAGCATTTT. V is TRBV28 and J is TRBJ1-5; the D gene is possibly TRBD1 (5 bases). Germline V gene lookup returns CDR1 MDHEN and CDR2 SYDVKM. The CDR3 is 13 residues long. Trimming took 8 bases from V and 4 from J, leaving 12 bases between them.

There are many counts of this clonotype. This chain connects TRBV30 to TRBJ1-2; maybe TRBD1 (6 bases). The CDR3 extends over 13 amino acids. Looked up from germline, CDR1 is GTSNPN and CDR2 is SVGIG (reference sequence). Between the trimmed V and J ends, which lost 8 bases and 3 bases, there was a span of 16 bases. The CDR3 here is CAGGKGGDYGYTF. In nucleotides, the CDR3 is TGTGCCGGGGGTAAGGGGGGTGACTATGGCTACACCTTC.

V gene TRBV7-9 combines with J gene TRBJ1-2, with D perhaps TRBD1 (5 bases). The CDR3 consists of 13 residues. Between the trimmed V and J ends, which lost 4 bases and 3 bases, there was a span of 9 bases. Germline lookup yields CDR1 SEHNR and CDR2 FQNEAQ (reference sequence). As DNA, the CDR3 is TGTGCCAGCAGCTCGGCCAGGGACTATGGCTACACCTTC. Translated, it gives CASSSARDYGYTF.

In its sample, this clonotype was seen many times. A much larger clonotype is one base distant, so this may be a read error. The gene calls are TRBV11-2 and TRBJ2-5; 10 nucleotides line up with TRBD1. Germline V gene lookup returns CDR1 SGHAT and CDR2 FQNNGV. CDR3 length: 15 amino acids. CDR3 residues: CAGSAGQGNIETQYF. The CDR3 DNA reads TGTGCCGGCAGCGCGGGACAGGGGAATATCGAGACCCAGTACTTC. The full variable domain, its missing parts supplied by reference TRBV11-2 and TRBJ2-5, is EAGVAQSPRYKIIEKRQSVAFWCNPISGHATLYWYQQILGQGPKLLIQFQNNGVVDDSQLPKDRFSAERLKGVDSTLKIQPAKLEDSAVYLCAGSAGQGNIETQYFGPGTRLLVL.

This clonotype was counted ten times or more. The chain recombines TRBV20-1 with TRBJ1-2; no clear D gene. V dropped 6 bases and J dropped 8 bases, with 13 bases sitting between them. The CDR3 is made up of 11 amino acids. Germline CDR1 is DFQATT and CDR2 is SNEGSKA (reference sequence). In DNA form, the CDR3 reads TGCAGTGCGCGTCCCGTAGAGGGCTACACCTTC. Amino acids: CSARPVEGYTF.

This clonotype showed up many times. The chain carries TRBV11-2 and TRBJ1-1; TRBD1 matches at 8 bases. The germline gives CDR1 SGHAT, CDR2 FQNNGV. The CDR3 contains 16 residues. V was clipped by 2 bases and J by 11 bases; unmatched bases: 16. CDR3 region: CASSLSGGPLSLNAFF. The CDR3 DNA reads TGTGCCAGCAGCTTATCAGGGGGCCCCCTTAGTTTGAATGCTTTCTTT.

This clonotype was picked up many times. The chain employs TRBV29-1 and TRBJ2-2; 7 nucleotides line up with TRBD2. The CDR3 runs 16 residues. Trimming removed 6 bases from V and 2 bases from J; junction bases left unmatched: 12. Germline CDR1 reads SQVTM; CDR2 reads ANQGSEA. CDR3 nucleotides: TGCAGCGTCATCCCCCGCGGCGGGGGAAACACCGGGGAGCTGTTTTTT. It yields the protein CSVIPRGGGNTGELFF.

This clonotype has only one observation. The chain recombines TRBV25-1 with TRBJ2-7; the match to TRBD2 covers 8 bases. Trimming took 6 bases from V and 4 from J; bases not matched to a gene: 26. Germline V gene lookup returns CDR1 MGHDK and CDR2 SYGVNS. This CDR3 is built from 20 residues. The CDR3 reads CASSPPGDRIKSSGMYEQYF. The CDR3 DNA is TGTGCCAGCAGCCCACCTGGGGACCGGATTAAAAGTAGCGGGATGTACGAGCAGTACTTC.

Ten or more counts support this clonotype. The chain's CDR3 is CAFLRTTGETQYF. CDR3 coding DNA: TGTGCCTTCCTCAGAACCACCGGGGAGACCCAGTACTTC. The V call is TRBV30, the J call TRBJ2-5; no definite D call. The V end lost 7 bases, the J end lost 5 bases, and 17 bases lay between the germline ends. This CDR3 comprises 13 residues. Germline CDR1 GTSNPN, CDR2 SVGIG (reference sequence). The full variable domain, rest sourced from reference TRBV30 and TRBJ2-5, is SQTIHQWPATLVQPVGSPLSLECTVEGTSNPNLYWYRQAAGRGLQLLFYSVGIGQISSEVPQNLSASRPQDRQFILSSKKLLLSDSGFYLCAFLRTTGETQYFGPGTRLLVL.

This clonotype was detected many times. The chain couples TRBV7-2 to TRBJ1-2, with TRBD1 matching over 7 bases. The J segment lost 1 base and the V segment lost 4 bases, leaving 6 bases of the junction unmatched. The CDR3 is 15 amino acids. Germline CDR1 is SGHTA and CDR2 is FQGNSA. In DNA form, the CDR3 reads TGTGCCAGCAGCTCTTACAGGGGAGATAACTATGGCTACACCTTC. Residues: CASSSYRGDNYGYTF.

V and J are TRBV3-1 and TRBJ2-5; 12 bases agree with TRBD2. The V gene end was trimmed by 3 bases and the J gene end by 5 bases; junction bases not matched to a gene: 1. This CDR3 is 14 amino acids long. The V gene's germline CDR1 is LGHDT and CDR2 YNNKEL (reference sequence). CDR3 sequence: CASSQGLAGETQYF. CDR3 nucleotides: TGTGCCAGCAGCCAGGGACTAGCGGGCGAGACCCAGTACTTC.

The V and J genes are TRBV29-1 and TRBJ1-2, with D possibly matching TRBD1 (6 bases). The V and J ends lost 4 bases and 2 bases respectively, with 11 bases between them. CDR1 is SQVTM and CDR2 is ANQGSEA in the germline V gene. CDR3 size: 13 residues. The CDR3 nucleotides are TGCAGCGTTGCGGGGGACAAAAACTATGGCTACACCTTC. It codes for CSVAGDKNYGYTF. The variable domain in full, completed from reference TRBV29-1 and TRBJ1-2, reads SAVISQKPSRDICQRGTSLTIQCQVDSQVTMMFWYRQQPGQSLTLIATANQGSEATYESGFVIDKFPISRPNLTFSTLTVSNMSPEDSSIYLCSVAGDKNYGYTFGSGTRLTVV.

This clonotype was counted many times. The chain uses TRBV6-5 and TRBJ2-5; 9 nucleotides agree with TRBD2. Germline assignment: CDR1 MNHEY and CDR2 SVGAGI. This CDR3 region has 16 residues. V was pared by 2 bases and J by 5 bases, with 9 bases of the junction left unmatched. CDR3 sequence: CASSYGGGGAGETQYF. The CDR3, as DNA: TGTGCCAGCAGTTACGGAGGCGGGGGGGCGGGGGAGACCCAGTACTTC.

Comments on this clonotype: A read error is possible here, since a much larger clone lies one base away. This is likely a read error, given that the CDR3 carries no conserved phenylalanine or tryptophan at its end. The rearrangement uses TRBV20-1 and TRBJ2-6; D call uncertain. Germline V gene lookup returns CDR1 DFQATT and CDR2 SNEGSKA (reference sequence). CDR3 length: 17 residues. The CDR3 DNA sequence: TGCAAACTGACCGGGTTGGCAGCTCTCTCTGGGGCCAACGTCCTGACTTAC. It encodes CKLTGLAALSGANVLTY.

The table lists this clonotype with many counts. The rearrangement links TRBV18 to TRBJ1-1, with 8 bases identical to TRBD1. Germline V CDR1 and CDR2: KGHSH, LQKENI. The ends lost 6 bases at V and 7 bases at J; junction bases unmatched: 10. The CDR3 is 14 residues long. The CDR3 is CASSLDRVKGEAFF. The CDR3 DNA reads TGTGCCAGCTCTCTGGACAGGGTGAAGGGTGAAGCTTTCTTT.